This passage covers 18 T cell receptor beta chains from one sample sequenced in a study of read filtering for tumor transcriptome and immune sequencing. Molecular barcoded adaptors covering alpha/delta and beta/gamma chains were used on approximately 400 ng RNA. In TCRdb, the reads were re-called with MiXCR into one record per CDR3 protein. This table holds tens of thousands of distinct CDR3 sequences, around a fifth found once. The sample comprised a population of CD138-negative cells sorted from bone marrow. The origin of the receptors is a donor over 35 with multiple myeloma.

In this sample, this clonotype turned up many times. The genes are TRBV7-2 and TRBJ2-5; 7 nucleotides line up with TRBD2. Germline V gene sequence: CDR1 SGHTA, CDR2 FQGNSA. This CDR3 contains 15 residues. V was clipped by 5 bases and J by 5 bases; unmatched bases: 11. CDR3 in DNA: TGTGCCAGCAGCCCGACACGACTAGCCGGGGAGACCCAGTACTTC. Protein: CASSPTRLAGETQYF. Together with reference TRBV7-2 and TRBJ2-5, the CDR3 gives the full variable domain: GAGVSQSPSNKVTEKGKDVELRCDPISGHTALYWYRQSLGQGLEFLIYFQGNSAPDKSGLPSDRFSAERTGGSVSTLTIQRTQQEDSAVYLCASSPTRLAGETQYFGPGTRLLVL.

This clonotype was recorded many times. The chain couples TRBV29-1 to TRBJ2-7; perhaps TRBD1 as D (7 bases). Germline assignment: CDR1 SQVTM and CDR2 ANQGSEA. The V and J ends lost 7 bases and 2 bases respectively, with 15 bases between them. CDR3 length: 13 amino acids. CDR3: CSARGTAAYEQYF. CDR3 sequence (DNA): TGCAGCGCCCGGGGGACAGCAGCCTACGAGCAGTACTTC.

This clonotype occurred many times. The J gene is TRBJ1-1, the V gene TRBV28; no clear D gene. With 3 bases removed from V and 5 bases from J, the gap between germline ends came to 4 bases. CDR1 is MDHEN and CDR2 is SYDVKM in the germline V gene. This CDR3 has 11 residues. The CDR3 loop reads CASSFGTEAFF. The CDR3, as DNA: TGTGCCAGCAGTTTCGGGACTGAAGCTTTCTTT. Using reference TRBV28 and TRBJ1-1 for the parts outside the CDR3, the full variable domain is DVKVTQSSRYLVKRTGEKVFLECVQDMDHENMFWYRQDPGLGLRLIYFSYDVKMKEKGDIPEGYSVSREKKERFSLILESASTNQTSMYLCASSFGTEAFFGQGTRLTVV.

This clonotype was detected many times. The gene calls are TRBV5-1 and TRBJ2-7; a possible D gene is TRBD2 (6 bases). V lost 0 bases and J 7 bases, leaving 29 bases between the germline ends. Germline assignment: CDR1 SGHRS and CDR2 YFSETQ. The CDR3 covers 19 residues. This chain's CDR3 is CASSLEVPPDPGFGGEQYF. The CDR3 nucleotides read TGCGCCAGCAGCTTGGAAGTCCCCCCGGACCCCGGCTTCGGGGGTGAGCAGTACTTC.

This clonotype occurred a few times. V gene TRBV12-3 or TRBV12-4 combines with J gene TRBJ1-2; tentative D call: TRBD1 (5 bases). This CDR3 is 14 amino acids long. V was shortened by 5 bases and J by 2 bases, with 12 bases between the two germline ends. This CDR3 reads CASSRSTDNYGYTF. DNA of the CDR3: TGTGCCAGCAGTCGCTCGACAGACAACTATGGCTACACCTTC.

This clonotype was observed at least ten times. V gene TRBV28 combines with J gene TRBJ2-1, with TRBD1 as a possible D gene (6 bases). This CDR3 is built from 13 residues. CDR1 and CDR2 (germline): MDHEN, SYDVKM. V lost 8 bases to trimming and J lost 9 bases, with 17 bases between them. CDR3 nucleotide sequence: TGTGCCAGCGGGGGCCTGGCCGGCAGTGAGCAGTTCTTC. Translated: CASGGLAGSEQFF.

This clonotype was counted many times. CDR3 loop: CASSLGPRTTREVGQYF. CDR3 coding DNA: TGTGCCAGCAGTTTGGGACCCCGGACTACGCGGGAGGTCGGGCAGTACTTC. The chain is built from TRBV12-3 or TRBV12-4 and TRBJ2-7; 8 bases map to TRBD2. V was pared by 3 bases and J by 9 bases, with 19 bases of the junction left unmatched. This CDR3 has 17 amino acids.

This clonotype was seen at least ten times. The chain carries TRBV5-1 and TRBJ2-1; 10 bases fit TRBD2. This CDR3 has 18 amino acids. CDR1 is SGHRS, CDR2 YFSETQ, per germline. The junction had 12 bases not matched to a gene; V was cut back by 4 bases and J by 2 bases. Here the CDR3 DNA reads TGCGCCAGCAGCCCGAGGGGGGAAAGCGGGAGGGCCTACAATGAGCAGTTCTTC. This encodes CASSPRGESGRAYNEQFF.

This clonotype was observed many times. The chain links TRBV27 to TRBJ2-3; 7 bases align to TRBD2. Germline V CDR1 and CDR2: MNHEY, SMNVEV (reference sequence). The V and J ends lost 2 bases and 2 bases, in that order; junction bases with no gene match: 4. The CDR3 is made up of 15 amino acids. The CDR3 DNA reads TGTGCCAGCAGTTTACCGGGGGGTGCCACAGATACGCAGTATTTT. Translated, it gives CASSLPGGATDTQYF.

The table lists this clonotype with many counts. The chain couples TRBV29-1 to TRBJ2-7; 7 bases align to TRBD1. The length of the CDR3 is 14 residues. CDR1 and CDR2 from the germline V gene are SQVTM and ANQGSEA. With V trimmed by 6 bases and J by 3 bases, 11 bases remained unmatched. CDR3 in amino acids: CSVREGGVNYEQYF. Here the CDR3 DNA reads TGCAGCGTGAGGGAAGGGGGCGTGAACTACGAGCAGTACTTC.

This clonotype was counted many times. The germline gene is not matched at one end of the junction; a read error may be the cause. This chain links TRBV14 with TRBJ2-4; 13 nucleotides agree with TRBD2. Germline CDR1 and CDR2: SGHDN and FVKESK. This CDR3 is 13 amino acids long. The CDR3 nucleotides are TGTGCCAGCAGCACACTAGCGGGAGGGCCCCTGGACTTC. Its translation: CASSTLAGGPLDF.

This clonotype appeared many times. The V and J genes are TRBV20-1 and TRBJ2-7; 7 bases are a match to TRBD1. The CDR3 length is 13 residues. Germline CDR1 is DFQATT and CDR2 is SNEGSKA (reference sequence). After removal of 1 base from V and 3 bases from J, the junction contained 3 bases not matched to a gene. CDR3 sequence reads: CSARGQGVYEQYF. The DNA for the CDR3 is TGCAGTGCTAGAGGGCAGGGGGTCTACGAGCAGTACTTC.

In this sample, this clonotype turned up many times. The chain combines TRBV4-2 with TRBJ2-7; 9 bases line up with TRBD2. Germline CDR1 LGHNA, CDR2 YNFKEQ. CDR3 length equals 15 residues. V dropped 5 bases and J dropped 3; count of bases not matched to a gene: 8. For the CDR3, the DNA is TGTGCCAGCAGCTTGGCCGGGACTAGCCTCTACGAGCAGTACTTC. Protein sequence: CASSLAGTSLYEQYF.

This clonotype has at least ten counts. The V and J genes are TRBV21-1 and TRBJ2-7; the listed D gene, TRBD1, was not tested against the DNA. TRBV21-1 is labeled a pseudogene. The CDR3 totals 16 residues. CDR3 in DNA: TGTGCCAGCAGCAAACCGGGGCCCCTGCAGCCCTACGAGCAGTACTTC. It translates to CASSKPGPLQPYEQYF.

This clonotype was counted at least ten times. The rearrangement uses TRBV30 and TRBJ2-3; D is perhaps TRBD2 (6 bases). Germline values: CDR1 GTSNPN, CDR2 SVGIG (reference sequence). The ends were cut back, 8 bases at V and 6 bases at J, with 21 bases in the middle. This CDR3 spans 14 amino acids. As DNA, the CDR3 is TGTGCCCGCTCCGGGACTGTCGAGGTGGATACGCAGTATTTT. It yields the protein CARSGTVEVDTQYF.

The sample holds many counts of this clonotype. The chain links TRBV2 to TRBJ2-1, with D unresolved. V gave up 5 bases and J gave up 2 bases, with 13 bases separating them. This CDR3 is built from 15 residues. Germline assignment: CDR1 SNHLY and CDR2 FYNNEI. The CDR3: CASSTTDLAYNEQFF. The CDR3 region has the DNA TGTGCCAGCAGTACTACAGACCTCGCCTACAATGAGCAGTTCTTC.

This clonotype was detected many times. The CDR3 loop is CASSLGTGGGTGELFF. CDR3 bases: TGTGCCAGCAGCTTAGGAACAGGGGGCGGCACCGGGGAGCTGTTTTTT. V and J are TRBV7-6 and TRBJ2-2; 9 bases are a match to TRBD1. Germline loops: CDR1 SGHVS, CDR2 FNYEAQ. Trimming removed 1 base from V and 4 bases from J; junction bases left unmatched: 4. The CDR3 runs 16 residues.

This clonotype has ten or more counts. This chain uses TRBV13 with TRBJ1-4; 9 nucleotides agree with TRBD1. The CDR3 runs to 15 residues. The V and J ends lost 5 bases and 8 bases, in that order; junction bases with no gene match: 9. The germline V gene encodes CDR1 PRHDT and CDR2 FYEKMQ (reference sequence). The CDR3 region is CASSGRGQGVEKLFF. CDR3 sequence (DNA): TGTGCCAGCAGCGGTAGGGGACAGGGTGTGGAAAAACTGTTTTTT.